The source of this T cell receptor beta chain is a study of blood T cell repertoires in COVID-19. Background on the study: From the United States, Italy and Spain came samples of acute and convalescent COVID-19. Sources were T cells, B-cell-depleted T cells, or PBMCs; the material itself was cDNA or gDNA.

This clone is medium-sized. As handled by the study authors: Estimation of nucleated cell counts relied on the amplification of reference gene primers. Method: immunoSEQ multiplex PCR; TCRdb's copy keeps in-frame clones and lacks some. V and J calls and clone size are those listed in that table; D and trimming were worked out from the DNA. The table has over 50,000 clones, 88% seen once; the top ten hold 4.7%. Per germline, CDR1 SGHRS and CDR2 YFSETQ. The CDR3 totals 14 residues. J was trimmed by 5 bases and V by 9 bases; bases with no gene match: 8. Sample: peripheral blood. V usage is TRBV5-1 and J usage is TRBJ2-2; 9 bases align to TRBD1. The sequence came from a human donor in a cohort sampled during active COVID-19. In DNA form, the CDR3 reads TGCGCCACACAGGGGGCTTCGGGGACCGGGGAGCTGTTTTTT. Its translation is CATQGASGTGELFF.